This TCR beta chain was observed in a study of cytomegalovirus exposure and HLA in healthy donors. Note on this clone: Its antigen is currently unknown.

CDR1 is SGHDT, CDR2 YYEEEE, per germline. The CDR3 consists of 12 residues. The V gene lost 0 bases and the J gene lost 10 bases, with 7 bases spanning the gap. Broader study findings: Reports state that TCR beta sequences accurately predicted most subjects' HLA-A and HLA-B alleles. The study dropped some indistinguishable V segments, TRBV6-2 and TRBV6-3 among them. Listed as cytomegalovirus-associated were 150 or so TCR beta chains.

PCR employed 60 Vbeta and 13 Jbeta primers. Original data processing: In a later analysis, the count reached some 73 million unique TCR beta chains, with 10 million to 11 million shared. Clones were sequenced by immunoSEQ multiplex PCR, and TCRdb holds only the in-frame ones, with some missing. That table furnishes V, J and clone size, whereas the DNA furnished D and trimming. This table holds 90,000 to 120,000 clones, around two thirds found once. This sequence joins TRBV5-6 and TRBJ1-4; maybe TRBD1 (5 bases). The receptor was derived from a woman between 40 and 50 years old in good health and CMV-seropositive. Sequencing input: PBMCs. The CDR3 is CASSLVQGKLFF. CDR3 nucleotide sequence: TGTGCCAGCAGCTTGGTTCAGGGAAAACTGTTTTTT.